The 27 T cell receptor beta chains below were found in one sample sequenced in a study of blood T cell repertoires in COVID-19. TCRdb's copy holds only in-frame clones and misses some; the assay was immunoSEQ multiplex PCR. The sample yields over 250,000 clones, roughly 80% seen once. Sequenced sample: PBMCs or T cells enriched from blood (not recorded which). Receptors originate from a man younger than 40 with acute COVID-19.

This rearrangement joins TRBV10-1 to TRBJ2-3, with unresolved D. The ends were cut back, 4 bases at V and 4 bases at J, with 3 bases in the middle. Per germline, CDR1 WNHNN and CDR2 SYGVQD (reference sequence). CDR3 length equals 11 residues. In DNA, the CDR3 is TGCGCCAGCAGTGCCGCAGATACGCAGTATTTT. It specifies CASSAADTQYF.

The rearrangement links TRBV9 to TRBJ2-2; D not resolved. The V end lost 4 bases, the J end lost 0 bases, and 13 bases lay between the germline ends. Germline V gene sequence: CDR1 SGDLS, CDR2 YYNGEE. CDR3 size: 16 residues. The CDR3 DNA sequence: TGTGCCAGCAGCCCCCGACACATCGCGAACACCGGGGAGCTGTTTTTT. This translates into CASSPRHIANTGELFF.

This rearrangement joins TRBV19 to TRBJ1-5; D remains unclear. From germline, CDR1 is LNHDA and CDR2 SQIVND (reference sequence). Trimming pared 4 bases from V and 13 bases from J, leaving 11 bases between. The CDR3 loop spans 11 amino acids. CDR3 nucleotide sequence: TGTGCCAGTAGTAAACCGGGTAATCAGCATTTT. This codes for CASSKPGNQHF.

V usage is TRBV7-9 and J usage is TRBJ2-1; 10 positions match TRBD1. CDR1 SEHNR and CDR2 FQNEAQ come from the germline V gene (reference sequence). The CDR3 consists of 16 residues. V was clipped by 5 bases and J by 7 bases; unmatched bases: 11. CDR3 sequence: CASSLRTGGNKNEQFF. The CDR3 DNA follows: TGTGCCAGCAGCCTACGGACAGGGGGAAATAAAAATGAGCAGTTCTTC.

The gene calls are TRBV21-1 and TRBJ2-5; the tabulated D call, TRBD2, remains unverified against the DNA. TRBV21-1 is tagged as a pseudogene. The CDR3 has 14 amino acids. The CDR3 nucleotides read TGTGCCAGCAGCAAAGCCCTCCACTCGGAGACCCAGTACTTC. Amino acid sequence: CASSKALHSETQYF.

V usage is TRBV19 and J usage is TRBJ2-5; 7 nucleotides agree with TRBD1. This CDR3 is built from 18 residues. Trimming removed 4 bases from V and 1 base from J; junction bases left unmatched: 15. Germline V gene sequence: CDR1 LNHDA, CDR2 SQIVND (reference sequence). The CDR3 loop is CASSTREVWTGVQETQYF. Written as DNA, the CDR3 is TGTGCCAGTAGTACCCGGGAAGTTTGGACAGGAGTCCAAGAGACCCAGTACTTC.

This clone was detected once. The V gene is TRBV30, the J gene TRBJ1-4; D gene uncertain. Germline values: CDR1 GTSNPN, CDR2 SVGIG (reference sequence). With 5 bases removed from V and 8 bases from J, the gap between germline ends came to 18 bases. This CDR3 has 14 amino acids. The CDR3 loop is CAWEPGIFGEKLFF. The CDR3 DNA follows: TGTGCCTGGGAGCCGGGGATATTTGGGGAAAAACTGTTTTTT.

V is TRBV12-3 or TRBV12-4 and J is TRBJ1-2; no clear D. V lost 3 bases, J lost 6 bases, and 8 bases lay in between. The CDR3 runs 12 residues. The CDR3 DNA reads as TGTGCCAGCAGTTTCCACGCGGATGGCTACACCTTC. Its protein product is CASSFHADGYTF.

The V gene is TRBV7-3, the J gene TRBJ1-2, with 8 bases identical to TRBD1. V was pared by 3 bases and J by 6 bases, with 3 bases of the junction left unmatched. This CDR3 has 13 amino acids. The germline gives CDR1 SGHTA, CDR2 FQGTGA. The CDR3 here is CASSFGQGDGYTF. CDR3 nucleotides: TGTGCCAGCAGCTTCGGACAGGGTGATGGCTACACCTTC.

This chain links TRBV10-2 with TRBJ1-6; 8 bases align to TRBD1. V dropped 3 bases and J dropped 10; count of bases not matched to a gene: 5. Looked up from germline, CDR1 is WSHSY and CDR2 is SAAADI. CDR3 size: 14 residues. DNA of the CDR3: TGCGCCAGCAGTGAAACAGGGGGACAATCACCCCTCCACTTT. As protein: CASSETGGQSPLHF.

This clone occurred once. The rearrangement uses TRBV7-2 and TRBJ1-2; no reliable D call. V dropped 4 bases and J dropped 1 base, with 10 bases sitting between them. The CDR3 runs 14 residues. Germline values: CDR1 SGHTA, CDR2 FQGNSA. The CDR3 DNA sequence: TGTGCCAGCAGCTCCGCCGGGAGTAACTATGGCTACACCTTC. Its protein is CASSSAGSNYGYTF. Full variable domain (missing parts from reference TRBV7-2 and TRBJ1-2): GAGVSQSPSNKVTEKGKDVELRCDPISGHTALYWYRQSLGQGLEFLIYFQGNSAPDKSGLPSDRFSAERTGGSVSTLTIQRTQQEDSAVYLCASSSAGSNYGYTFGSGTRLTVV.

The V and J genes are TRBV27 and TRBJ2-7; 9 bases align to TRBD2. The germline CDR1 and CDR2 sequences are MNHEY and SMNVEV (reference sequence). The length of the CDR3 is 14 residues. V trimming: 0 bases; J trimming: 10 bases; junction bases outside the gene matches: 7. The CDR3 reads CASSLSPLAGRQYV. CDR3 nucleotides: TGTGCCAGCAGTTTATCGCCGCTAGCGGGGCGTCAGTACGTC.

The rearrangement uses TRBV10-3 and TRBJ1-3, with 8 bases fitting TRBD1. The V and J ends lost 3 bases and 7 bases, in that order; junction bases with no gene match: 5. Germline loops: CDR1 ENHRY, CDR2 SYGVKD. The CDR3 length is 14 residues. The CDR3 DNA is TGTGCCATCAGTGATGCGGCAGGGGGCAACACCATATATTTT. Residues: CAISDAAGGNTIYF.

This clone is a singleton in its sample. This chain links TRBV6-5 with TRBJ2-3; unclear D gene. The CDR3 contains 13 residues. The V end lost 2 bases, the J end lost 1 base, and 4 bases lay between the germline ends. Germline V gene data show CDR1 as MNHEY and CDR2 as SVGAGI. The CDR3 nucleotides read TGTGCCAGCAGTTACCCGGGCACAGATACGCAGTATTTT. Its translation is CASSYPGTDTQYF.

This clone was found many times. For the CDR3, the DNA is TGTGCCAGCTGCAAGGACAGCAACACTGAAGCTTTCTTT. The encoded protein is CASCKDSNTEAFF. The chain employs TRBV7-8 and TRBJ1-1; weak D call: TRBD1 (6 bases). Trimming took off 8 bases at V and 2 bases at J, with 12 bases between the two ends. CDR1 and CDR2 from the germline V gene are SGHVS and FQNEAQ. The CDR3 spans 13 residues.

The chain links TRBV28 to TRBJ1-6; no firm D call. From germline, CDR1 is MDHEN and CDR2 SYDVKM. The CDR3 is 12 residues long. V lost 4 bases and J 8 bases, leaving 6 bases between the germline ends. The CDR3 DNA reads as TGTGCCAGCAGTTCAGAGGATTCACCCCTCCACTTT. Translating it yields CASSSEDSPLHF.

V usage is TRBV19 and J usage is TRBJ1-5; 11 bases fit TRBD1. This CDR3 contains 15 residues. Germline CDR1 LNHDA, CDR2 SQIVND (reference sequence). V was pared by 8 bases and J by 3 bases, with 6 bases of the junction left unmatched. CDR3 sequence (DNA): TGTGCCAGTGCGGACAGGGGGCAAGTCAATCAGCCCCAGCATTTT. It encodes CASADRGQVNQPQHF.

The chain couples TRBV3-1 (or the pseudogene TRBV3-2) to TRBJ1-2, with 8 bases matching TRBD1. The junction had 8 bases not matched to a gene; V was cut back by 3 bases and J by 5 bases. Germline-derived CDR1 and CDR2 are LGHDT and YNNKEL (reference sequence). The CDR3 contains 15 residues. CDR3 sequence reads: CASSHLQGGHYGYTF. The DNA for the CDR3 is TGTGCCAGCAGCCATCTACAGGGGGGTCATTATGGCTACACCTTC.

In this sample, this clone turned up once. V and J are TRBV18 and TRBJ2-1; perhaps TRBD2 as D (6 bases). Trimming took 3 bases from V and 10 from J, leaving 10 bases between them. Looked up from germline, CDR1 is KGHSH and CDR2 is LQKENI. CDR3 length: 12 amino acids. As DNA, the CDR3 is TGTGCCAGCTCACCCCCCCTAGCGGAGCAGTTCTTC. This translates into CASSPPLAEQFF.

This clone was found a few times. The CDR3 region is CASSLGVGGYEQYV. CDR3 bases: TGTGCCAGCAGTTTGGGGGTCGGGGGCTACGAGCAGTACGTC. This chain uses TRBV28 with TRBJ2-7, with a possible D match to TRBD2 (6 bases). V gave up 3 bases and J gave up 3 bases, with 12 bases separating them. The CDR3 consists of 14 residues. Germline-derived CDR1 and CDR2 are MDHEN and SYDVKM.

The J gene is TRBJ2-1, the V gene TRBV25-1; a weak D match, TRBD2 (6 bases). V lost 6 bases to trimming and J lost 2 bases, with 11 bases between them. This CDR3 contains 14 residues. CDR1 is MGHDK, CDR2 SYGVNS, per germline. CDR3 coding DNA: TGTGCCAGCAGCGGGGTAGCGGCCTACAATGAGCAGTTCTTC. It codes for CASSGVAAYNEQFF.

This chain links TRBV5-4 with TRBJ2-1; 13 positions match TRBD2. V lost 4 bases to trimming and J lost 1 base; unmatched junction nucleotides: 2. CDR1 SGHNT and CDR2 YYREEE come from the germline V gene (reference sequence). The CDR3 is 16 residues long. In DNA, the CDR3 is TGTGCCAGCAGCGGGGGACTAGCGGGGTCCTACAATGAGCAGTTCTTC. Its protein is CASSGGLAGSYNEQFF.

V gene TRBV7-9 combines with J gene TRBJ2-3; 7 bases map to TRBD1. CDR1 SEHNR and CDR2 FQNEAQ come from the germline V gene (reference sequence). J gave up 1 base and V 8 bases, and 12 bases lay outside the gene matches. The CDR3 sequence is 16 residues long. CDR3 sequence reads: CASALGRQGRTDTQYF. In DNA, the CDR3 is TGTGCCAGCGCCCTAGGGAGACAGGGTCGCACAGATACGCAGTATTTT.

V gene TRBV7-5 combines with J gene TRBJ2-5; TRBD1 is the table's D call, not checked against the DNA. TRBV7-5 is assigned pseudogene status. This CDR3 spans 13 amino acids. The CDR3: CARRLRQQETQYF. The CDR3 DNA follows: TGTGCCAGAAGGCTCAGGCAACAAGAGACCCAGTACTTC.

A remark on this clone: Mismatch with germline at one junction end may stem from a read error. J is TRBJ2-1 and V is TRBV7-9; the match to TRBD2 covers 11 bases. Germline V gene lookup returns CDR1 SEHNR and CDR2 FQNEAQ (reference sequence). This CDR3 is built from 15 residues. CDR3 coding DNA: TGTGCCAGCAGCCTAGCGACTAGCGGGGTTAGTGAGCAGTTCTTC. Encoded protein: CASSLATSGVSEQFF.

The chain joins TRBV19 to TRBJ1-6; D gene uncertain. The CDR3 totals 18 residues. The ends were cut back, 5 bases at V and 0 bases at J, with 17 bases in the middle. Germline V gene sequence: CDR1 LNHDA, CDR2 SQIVND (reference sequence). CDR3 nucleotides: TGTGCCAGTAGTCCCACACGGGTCGAGAACTCCTATAATTCACCCCTCCACTTT. Protein: CASSPTRVENSYNSPLHF.

The rearrangement uses TRBV19 and TRBJ2-5; 10 bases align to TRBD1. The V gene end was trimmed by 5 bases and the J gene end by 4 bases; junction bases not matched to a gene: 10. This CDR3 is 16 amino acids long. Germline CDR1 reads LNHDA; CDR2 reads SQIVND (reference sequence). The chain's CDR3 is CASSLQGTGAGETQYF. CDR3 sequence (DNA): TGTGCCAGTAGTCTTCAAGGGACAGGGGCAGGAGAGACCCAGTACTTC.